The T cell receptor (beta chain) under discussion was sequenced for a study of blood T cell repertoires in COVID-19. The CDR3 contains 14 residues. V lost 7 bases to trimming and J lost 4 bases, with 13 bases between them. Per germline, CDR1 SGHNT and CDR2 YENEEA. This clone has just a few counts. Here immunoSEQ multiplex PCR was the method, and the copy in TCRdb shows in-frame clones only, minus some. The repertoire holds roughly 150,000 clones, about four fifths seen once, with around 20% in the top ten. The genes are TRBV11-3 and TRBJ2-2; possible D gene TRBD2, 7 bases. Sequenced: peripheral blood. This clonotype originated in a woman in her 70s who had recovered from COVID-19. The CDR3 DNA reads TGTGCCAGCACCTGGGGAGGGGGCACCGGGGAGCTGTTTTTT. Translating it yields CASTWGGGTGELFF.